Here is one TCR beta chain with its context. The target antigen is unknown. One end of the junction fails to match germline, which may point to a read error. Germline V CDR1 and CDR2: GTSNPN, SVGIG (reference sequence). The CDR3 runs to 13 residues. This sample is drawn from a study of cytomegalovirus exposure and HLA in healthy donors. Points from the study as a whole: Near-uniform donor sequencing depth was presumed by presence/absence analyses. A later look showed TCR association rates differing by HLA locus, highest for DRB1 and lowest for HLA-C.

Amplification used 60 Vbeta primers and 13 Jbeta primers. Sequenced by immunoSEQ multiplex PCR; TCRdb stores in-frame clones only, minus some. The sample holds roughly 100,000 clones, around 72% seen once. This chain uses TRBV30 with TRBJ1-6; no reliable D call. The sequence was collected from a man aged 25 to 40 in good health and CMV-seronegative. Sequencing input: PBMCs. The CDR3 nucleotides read TGTGCCTGGGGATGGGCCTATAATTCCCCCCTCCACTTT. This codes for CAWGWAYNSPLHF.